What follows are 8 T cell receptor beta chains derived from one specimen sequenced in a study of T cell responses to AZD1222 COVID-19 vaccine. Generated by immunoSEQ multiplex PCR, the TCRdb table keeps only in-frame clones and is missing some. The data contain 100,000 or so clones, approximately 87% of them singletons. Material: peripheral blood, obtained on day 0 of AZD1222 vaccination. These receptors were collected from an adult in good health.

V gene TRBV5-6 combines with J gene TRBJ1-3; TRBD1 matches 9 bases. This CDR3 has 14 amino acids. J gave up 4 bases and V 4 bases, and 3 bases lay outside the gene matches. Germline assignment: CDR1 SGHDT and CDR2 YYEEEE. The CDR3 region has the DNA TGTGCCAGCAGCGGACAGGGGATCGGAAACACCATATATTTT. As protein: CASSGQGIGNTIYF.

The chain has TRBV3-1 (or the pseudogene TRBV3-2) and TRBJ1-2, with 7 bases identical to TRBD1. The CDR3 totals 14 residues. The V gene's germline CDR1 is LGHDT and CDR2 YNNKEL (reference sequence). The trim removed 2 bases at V and 7 bases at J, leaving 7 bases unmatched. The CDR3 region has the DNA TGTGCCAGCAGCCAAAGGACAGGTCGTCTTGGCTACACCTTC. Amino acid sequence: CASSQRTGRLGYTF.

V usage is TRBV3-1 (or the pseudogene TRBV3-2) and J usage is TRBJ1-1; D possibly corresponds to TRBD1 (6 bases). Germline values: CDR1 LGHDT, CDR2 YNNKEL (reference sequence). The length of the CDR3 is 13 residues. V lost 10 bases, J lost 4 bases, and 16 bases lay in between. The CDR3 region has the DNA TGTGCCACCCAGCGGGGGGCTGGCACTGAAGCTTTCTTT. Protein: CATQRGAGTEAFF.

This clone appeared a single time. The V gene is TRBV6-1, the J gene TRBJ1-5; D possibly corresponds to TRBD1 (6 bases). The CDR3 runs to 15 residues. V lost 3 bases, J lost 6 bases, and 15 bases lay in between. Germline V gene sequence: CDR1 MNHNS, CDR2 SASEGT. The CDR3 loop is CASSDLTGHFQPQHF. The CDR3 DNA reads as TGTGCCAGCAGTGACCTGACAGGACACTTTCAGCCCCAGCATTTT.

The chain carries TRBV9 and TRBJ1-6; D uncertain. The ends were cut back, 3 bases at V and 4 bases at J, with 5 bases in the middle. CDR3 length: 13 residues. The germline CDR1 and CDR2 sequences are SGDLS and YYNGEE. CDR3 loop: CASSGGYNSPLHF. The CDR3 DNA reads TGTGCCAGCAGCGGGGGATATAATTCACCCCTCCACTTT.

The chain has TRBV27 and TRBJ2-3; no reliable D call. Germline V gene sequence: CDR1 MNHEY, CDR2 SMNVEV (reference sequence). V was clipped by 5 bases and J by 4 bases, with 7 bases between them. The CDR3 has 12 amino acids. This chain's CDR3 is CASSRNADTQYF. In nucleotides, the CDR3 is TGTGCCAGCAGTCGTAACGCAGATACGCAGTATTTT.

This chain connects TRBV5-1 to TRBJ1-6; 8 bases are shared with TRBD1. Germline assignment: CDR1 SGHRS and CDR2 YFSETQ. V dropped 4 bases and J dropped 9; count of bases not matched to a gene: 3. The CDR3 covers 13 residues. CDR3 coding DNA: TGCGCCAGCAGCCCGCAGGGGGCTTCACCCCTCCACTTT. Translation: CASSPQGASPLHF.

The genes are TRBV5-4 and TRBJ1-1; D remains ambiguous. The germline CDR1 and CDR2 sequences are SGHNT and YYREEE (reference sequence). There are 14 residues in the CDR3. V was cut by 0 bases and J by 1 base, with 7 bases left in between. In DNA form, the CDR3 reads TGTGCCAGCAGCTTGGTAAACAGGAACACTGAAGCTTTCTTT. Amino acids: CASSLVNRNTEAFF.